The entry that follows covers one TCR beta chain sequence. The CDR3 has 17 amino acids. V was pared by 3 bases and J by 2 bases, with 17 bases between. Germline CDR1 reads LGHDT; CDR2 reads YNNKEL (reference sequence). The sample originates from a study of blood T cell repertoires in COVID-19. Background on the study: PBMCs, B-cell-depleted T cells, or T cells provided the cDNA or gDNA that made up the material.

During active infection, Seattle patients enrolled and were then monitored through disease. Authors' data handling: Amplification of reference gene primers provided the estimated nucleated cell counts. The protocol was immunoSEQ multiplex PCR, while the TCRdb copy is restricted to in-frame clones and leaves out a portion. V and J calls and clone size are those listed in that table; D and trimming were worked out from the DNA. The sample lists under 65,000 clones; over 75% were seen once. The sample consisted of peripheral blood. The sequence was collected from a man in his 60s with COVID-19, enrolled during active disease. The chain combines TRBV3-1 (or the pseudogene TRBV3-2) with TRBJ1-5; maybe TRBD1 (6 bases). CDR3 sequence: CASSQGTTVGGNQPQHF. The CDR3, as DNA: TGTGCCAGCAGCCAGGGGACAACCGTGGGCGGCAATCAGCCCCAGCATTTT.